This T cell receptor (beta chain) derives from a study of a mutant IDH1 vaccine in newly diagnosed glioma. Time point given: baseline, week 1 (first vaccination visit). Treatment described: pre-vaccination baseline after standard-of-care therapy. Repertoires were generated with immunoSEQ multiplex PCR, while TCRdb's copy carries only in-frame clones and drops some. In the table there are 85,000 to 100,000 clones, about four fifths of which are singletons. Looked up from germline, CDR1 is SGHVS and CDR2 is FNYEAQ. Trimming shortened V by 5 bases and J by 6 bases, and 15 bases separated the two germline ends. The CDR3 has 14 amino acids.

The sequence was collected from a man aged 40-49 years with glioma. The material sequenced was PBMCs, taken from a glioma patient treated with radiotherapy, temozolomide or both. This chain links TRBV7-6 with TRBJ2-3; D not certain. The CDR3 DNA reads as TGTGCCAGCAGCCTCGACTCCTTCGGGGATACGCAGTATTTT. This codes for CASSLDSFGDTQYF.